This T cell receptor beta chain comes out of a study of cytomegalovirus exposure and HLA in healthy donors. Turning to the study itself: One earlier analysis, a look at around 170 million T cells, found some 120 million unique TCR beta sequences.

The PCR made use of 60 Vbeta and 13 Jbeta primers. The table came from immunoSEQ multiplex PCR; TCRdb's copy has only in-frame clones and leaves some out. This table has some 130,000 clones, approximately 68% appearing once. Study results and limitations: 87-base-pair reads could not separate some V segments, including TRBV6-2 and TRBV6-3. According to the study, 160 or so TCR beta chains were cytomegalovirus-associated.

Losses at the gene ends were 1 base for V and 0 bases for J; bases not matched to a gene: 2. The CDR3 extends over 15 amino acids. The germline V gene has CDR1 ENHRY and CDR2 SYGVKD. In the case of this clone: What it binds is unknown.

This sequence was found in a man aged 25-45 years in good health and CMV-seropositive. Sequencing was done on a sample of PBMCs. The chain is built from TRBV10-3 and TRBJ2-7, with 8 bases matching TRBD2. The CDR3 spells CAISEWGTSSYEQYF. CDR3 bases: TGTGCCATCAGTGAGTGGGGGACTAGCTCCTACGAGCAGTACTTC.